This T cell receptor (beta chain) was captured by sequencing in a study of T-cell memory formation after mild COVID-19. Whole-study results and caveats: Contracting clones localized mainly to CM and EM when CD4+ and mainly to EMRA when CD8+.

Germline values: CDR1 MGHRA, CDR2 YSYEKL. CDR3 length equals 16 residues. The V segment lost 0 bases and the J segment 6 bases; nucleotides outside the gene matches: 8. This clonotype has just a few counts. Its antigen is not known. TCRdb analysed the 5' RACE reads with MiXCR anew, one entry per CDR3 protein. The repertoire includes roughly 400,000 distinct CDR3 sequences, about 16% of them detected once, and roughly 21% sits in the top ten. The origin of this receptor is a young man who had mild COVID-19 (a few samples of this study predate the infection). Cell type and time point are not known. Input material: PBMCs or a T cell subset sorted from them (not recorded which). This chain connects TRBV4-1 to TRBJ2-1; 7 bases fit TRBD2. This CDR3 is CASSQDQAGIVNEQFF. The CDR3 nucleotides are TGCGCCAGCAGCCAAGATCAAGCGGGGATTGTCAATGAGCAGTTCTTC.